Listed below are T cell receptor beta chains from one sample, sequenced in a study of cytomegalovirus exposure and HLA in healthy donors. The assay was immunoSEQ multiplex PCR, and TCRdb's table has in-frame clones only and misses some. The data contain about 130,000 clones, roughly 84% of them singletons. Sequencing was performed on PBMCs. These receptors originate from a woman aged 18-29 years in good health and CMV-seropositive. Both conserved end residues are part of each CDR3. The D gene is left open where the match is weak. Not all rows give a size; the values are once, few, many and, for expanded clones, a class.

J	V	D	size	DNA	CDR3
TRBJ2-1	TRBV5-1	-	-	TGCGCCAGCAGCTTGGCCGACAGCCGGACTGAGCAGTTCTTC	CASSLADSRTEQFF
TRBJ2-3	TRBV2	-	-	TGTGCCAGCATGTTCAGGGCCACAGATACGCAGTATTTT	CASMFRATDTQYF
TRBJ1-1	TRBV9	-	-	TGTGCCAGCAGCGTAGTAGAATCGTTCACTGAAGCTTTCTTT	CASSVVESFTEAFF
TRBJ2-1	TRBV7-9	-	once	TGTGCCAGCAGCTTAGCTAAGGGGTCCTACAATGAGCAGTTCTTC	CASSLAKGSYNEQFF
TRBJ1-2	TRBV27	-	-	TGTGCCAGCAGTCCACCCCCGGGGGGTTATGGCTACACCTTC	CASSPPPGGYGYTF
TRBJ2-1	TRBV9	-	-	TGTGCCAGCAGCGTCGGGGGATCCTACAATGAGCAGTTCTTC	CASSVGGSYNEQFF
TRBJ2-3	TRBV5-1	-	-	TGCGCCAGCAGCTCCCTTACAGATACGCAGTATTTT	CASSSLTDTQYF
TRBJ2-3	TRBV11-2	TRBD1	-	TGTGCCAGCAGCTTAATCGGGACAGGGAGCACAGATACGCAGTATTTT	CASSLIGTGSTDTQYF
TRBJ2-1	TRBV9	TRBD1	-	TGTGCCAGCAGCGTAGGAGGACAGGCGACCTACAATGAGCAGTTCTTC	CASSVGGQATYNEQFF
TRBJ1-4	TRBV28	-	once	TGTGCCAGCAGTCCGGGGGACGGTTATTGGGAAAAACTGTTTTTT	CASSPGDGYWEKLFF
TRBJ1-2	TRBV7-2	-	few	TGTGCCAGCAGCGCCCGGGACATCGTTTATCACTATGGCTACACCTTC	CASSARDIVYHYGYTF
TRBJ1-6	TRBV9	-	once	TGTGCCAGCAGCGAACAAGTAAGCTCCTATAATTCACCCCTCCACTTT	CASSEQVSSYNSPLHF
TRBJ2-4	TRBV27	TRBD2	-	TGTGCCAGCAGTTCGAGACTAGCGGAGGGCAAAAACATTCAGTACTTC	CASSSRLAEGKNIQYF
TRBJ2-1	TRBV6-4	-	-	TGTGCCAGCAGTGAAGTGCATCTCGGTGAGCAGTTCTTC	CASSEVHLGEQFF
TRBJ1-1	TRBV7-9	-	-	TGTGCCAGCAGCTTAATTTCCGGGGAGAACACTGAAGCTTTCTTT	CASSLISGENTEAFF
TRBJ2-1	TRBV5-1	-	-	TGCGCCAGCAGCTTGCGCGGACAGAATGAGCAGTTCTTC	CASSLRGQNEQFF
TRBJ1-1	TRBV2	-	-	TGTGCCAGCAGTGAACCCGGAGGGGCGAAAGCTTTCTTT	CASSEPGGAKAFF
TRBJ2-2	TRBV4-1	-	few	TGCGCCAGCAGCCAAGATGTTCCGTTAAACACCGGGGAGCTGTTTTTT	CASSQDVPLNTGELFF
TRBJ2-5	TRBV7-9	-	-	TGTGCCAGCAGGCGCGGGACTTCACAAGAGACCCAGTACTTC	CASRRGTSQETQYF
TRBJ2-1	TRBV19	TRBD2	few	TGTGCCAGTAGTATAGATCCCCCGGGACTAGCGATGAATGAGCAGTTCTTC	CASSIDPPGLAMNEQFF